Listed below are T cell receptor beta chains from one sample, sequenced in a study of T cell responses to AZD1222 COVID-19 vaccine. Only in-frame clones appear in the TCRdb table, and some are missing; sequencing was by immunoSEQ multiplex PCR. The table records approximately 200,000 clones, around 94% of them present only once. This specimen consisted of peripheral blood, obtained 28 days after the second dose of the MenACWY control vaccine. The source of these receptors is an adult who received the MenACWY meningococcal vaccine as a control. Each CDR3 is given with its conserved first and last residue. D genes are given only for firm matches. Clone size, where shown, is once, few, many, or a class for clones that have expanded.

v_call: TRBV10-1; d_call: .; j_call: TRBJ2-7; clone_size: .; cdr3_aa: CASSEGARVYEQYF; cdr3_nt: TGCGCCAGCAGTGAAGGGGCTAGAGTCTACGAGCAGTACTTC
v_call: TRBV28; d_call: TRBD1; j_call: TRBJ1-2; clone_size: .; cdr3_aa: CASSRQGALGYTF; cdr3_nt: TGTGCCAGCAGTAGACAGGGGGCGCTCGGCTACACCTTC
v_call: TRBV6-2/TRBV6-3; d_call: .; j_call: TRBJ2-6; clone_size: .; cdr3_aa: CASSSSGLGANVLTF; cdr3_nt: TGTGCCAGCAGTTCCTCGGGGCTCGGGGCCAACGTCCTGACTTTC
v_call: TRBV19; d_call: TRBD1; j_call: TRBJ1-1; clone_size: .; cdr3_aa: CASSILGGKNTEAFF; cdr3_nt: TGTGCCAGTAGTATCTTAGGGGGCAAGAACACTGAAGCTTTCTTT
v_call: TRBV5-6; d_call: TRBD1; j_call: TRBJ2-1; clone_size: .; cdr3_aa: CASSPGTGGVDEQFF; cdr3_nt: TGTGCCAGCAGCCCCGGGACAGGAGGTGTTGATGAGCAGTTCTTC
v_call: TRBV5-6; d_call: TRBD2; j_call: TRBJ2-4; clone_size: .; cdr3_aa: CASSLLRAGSTKNIQYF; cdr3_nt: TGTGCCAGCAGCTTGTTGAGAGCGGGATCGACCAAAAACATTCAGTACTTC
v_call: TRBV5-6; d_call: .; j_call: TRBJ2-7; clone_size: .; cdr3_aa: CASSFSNGDYEQYF; cdr3_nt: TGTGCCAGCAGCTTTTCCAACGGCGACTACGAGCAGTACTTC
v_call: TRBV7-9; d_call: .; j_call: TRBJ2-2; clone_size: .; cdr3_aa: CASSLALPGPNTGELFF; cdr3_nt: TGTGCCAGCAGCTTAGCACTACCGGGACCGAACACCGGGGAGCTGTTTTTT
v_call: TRBV14; d_call: .; j_call: TRBJ1-2; clone_size: .; cdr3_aa: CASSQGQNYGYTF; cdr3_nt: TGTGCCAGCAGCCAAGGACAGAACTATGGCTACACCTTC
v_call: TRBV5-6; d_call: TRBD1; j_call: TRBJ1-4; clone_size: .; cdr3_aa: CASSRLAGQLNEKLFF; cdr3_nt: TGTGCCAGCAGCCGGTTGGCGGGACAGCTTAATGAAAAACTGTTTTTT
v_call: TRBV6-1; d_call: .; j_call: TRBJ1-1; clone_size: few; cdr3_aa: CASSEEGRGNTEAFF; cdr3_nt: TGTGCCAGCAGTGAAGAGGGCAGGGGAAACACTGAAGCTTTCTTT
v_call: TRBV16; d_call: TRBD1; j_call: TRBJ1-6; clone_size: .; cdr3_aa: CASSPQWTGVGSPLHF; cdr3_nt: TGTGCCAGCAGCCCCCAGTGGACAGGGGTTGGGTCACCCCTCCACTTT
v_call: TRBV2; d_call: TRBD2; j_call: TRBJ2-7; clone_size: .; cdr3_aa: CASKAGVGGGYEQYF; cdr3_nt: TGTGCCAGCAAAGCGGGAGTGGGTGGAGGCTACGAGCAGTACTTC
v_call: TRBV30; d_call: .; j_call: TRBJ1-3; clone_size: .; cdr3_aa: CAWSVGVPSGNTIYF; cdr3_nt: TGTGCCTGGAGTGTCGGTGTCCCCTCTGGAAACACCATATATTTT
v_call: TRBV27; d_call: .; j_call: TRBJ2-7; clone_size: .; cdr3_aa: CASSLWAGPYDEQYF; cdr3_nt: TGTGCCAGCAGTTTATGGGCAGGGCCCTACGACGAGCAGTACTTC
v_call: TRBV12-3/TRBV12-4; d_call: .; j_call: TRBJ2-7; clone_size: once; cdr3_aa: CASSLDKDYEQYF; cdr3_nt: TGTGCCAGCAGTTTAGACAAGGACTACGAGCAGTACTTC